This T cell receptor beta chain appears in the sequencing data of a study of Graves' ophthalmopathy and Graves' hyperthyroidism. As for the study in general: Peripheral blood was gathered at first diagnosis, ahead of any treatment whatsoever.

V lost 7 bases to trimming and J lost 3 bases, with 12 bases between them. The CDR3 spans 13 residues. The germline gives CDR1 SNHLY, CDR2 FYNNEI. As the template, RNA transcripts were used to amplify TCR beta CDR3 regions. The first round was an RT-PCR with HTBI primers, and the second round was a multiplex PCR. One entry per CDR3 protein results from TCRdb running MiXCR on the multiplex PCR reads. The repertoire includes roughly 610,000 distinct CDR3 sequences, 22% of them detected once, and around 7% sits in the top ten. This clonotype was recorded many times. Being free of ophthalmopathy for 18 months of follow-up defined stable hyperthyroidism.

This chain uses TRBV2 with TRBJ1-2; D unresolved. This sequence was found in a woman aged 18 to 35 with stable Graves' hyperthyroidism. Some clones in this sample may be carry-over from other donors' samples. Material: peripheral blood. The CDR3 sequence is CASNEGADYGYTF. CDR3 nucleotides: TGTGCCAGCAACGAAGGCGCGGACTATGGCTACACCTTC.